The clone carrying this T cell receptor beta chain appeared many times. The data stem from a study of regulatory T cells in long-lasting Graves disease. V shed 4 bases and J shed 3 bases, with 9 bases lying between them. This CDR3 spans 14 amino acids. Germline values: CDR1 MNHGY, CDR2 SVAAGI. The TCR beta library used iRepertoire HTBI primers with Arm-PCR amplification of CDR3. TCRdb analysed the multiplex PCR reads with MiXCR anew, one entry per CDR3 protein. The data show approximately 540,000 distinct CDR3 sequences, 12% seen once. Described time point: newly diagnosed GD, antithyroid drugs for less than 3 months. Generation of the TCR library employed RNA extracted from PBMCs. The sample was also reused in another study, on T cells in Graves' hyperthyroidism and ophthalmopathy.

The source of this sequence is a woman in her thirties with Graves disease. V and J are TRBV6-9 and TRBJ2-2, with D possibly being TRBD2 (6 bases). Sequenced here: peripheral blood mononuclear cells (PBMCs), sampled at new diagnosis, from a patient treated with antithyroid drugs. This CDR3 is CASSWRADTGELFF. The CDR3, as DNA: TGTGCCAGCAGTTGGAGGGCCGACACCGGGGAGCTGTTTTTT.